One and the same sample provided the 24 T cell receptor beta chains below, sequenced in a study of T cells after yellow fever vaccination (dated by TCRdb to 2018 to 2020). Libraries were prepared through 5' RACE. The sequencer listed for this sample is Illumina NovaSeq 6000. Clones were called with MiXCR by TCRdb after fastp trimmed the public reads at Q25, and only in-frame beta chains were retained. Entries are consolidated by CDR3 protein sequence, retaining the most common genes and DNA. The table for this sample lists approximately 120,000 distinct CDR3 sequences; approximately 16% of them were counted only once. The ten largest make up 40% to 45% of the sample. Read against the paper, the sample's treatment or condition label means: live attenuated yellow fever vaccine strain. The sample in question was CD8+ T cells sorted from PBMCs, obtained 5 days after the yellow fever booster vaccination. The receptors originated from a man between 18 and 29 years old who received the YFV17D yellow fever vaccine.

This clonotype turned up a few times. The rearrangement uses TRBV27 and TRBJ1-1, with no clear D. Trimming shortened V by 6 bases and J by 5 bases, and 10 bases separated the two germline ends. This CDR3 has 12 amino acids. Germline loops: CDR1 MNHEY, CDR2 SMNVEV (reference sequence). The CDR3 DNA sequence: TGTGCCAGCAGCCGCCCGGGGACTGAAGCTTTCTTT. Its protein product is CASSRPGTEAFF.

This chain uses TRBV6-6 with TRBJ1-3; possibly TRBD1 for D (6 bases). This CDR3 spans 13 amino acids. The V gene's germline CDR1 is MNHNY and CDR2 SVGAGI (reference sequence). V lost 6 bases to trimming and J lost 3 bases, with 9 bases between them. The CDR3 DNA sequence: TGTGCCAGCAGCCCAGGGGTTGGAAACACCATATATTTT. Translation: CASSPGVGNTIYF.

The chain links TRBV4-1 to TRBJ2-1; 8 nucleotides agree with TRBD1. The CDR3 has 14 amino acids. Germline CDR1 reads MGHRA; CDR2 reads YSYEKL. The V and J ends lost 1 base and 8 bases, in that order; junction bases with no gene match: 4. The CDR3 DNA sequence: TGCGCCAGCAGCCAAGGAGGGACAGGATATGAGCAGTTCTTC. As protein: CASSQGGTGYEQFF.

This clonotype was counted a few times. The chain links TRBV7-6 to TRBJ2-7; the D gene is possibly TRBD1 (5 bases). The germline CDR1 and CDR2 sequences are SGHVS and FNYEAQ. This CDR3 has 16 amino acids. V gave up 1 base and J gave up 2 bases, with 15 bases separating them. The CDR3 sequence is CASSLEGAGLAYEQYF. As DNA, the CDR3 is TGTGCCAGCAGCTTAGAAGGGGCAGGGCTCGCCTACGAGCAGTACTTC.

Only a few counts were recorded for this clonotype. The chain joins TRBV5-6 to TRBJ2-1; TRBD1 is a possible D gene (8 bases). Germline V lookup: CDR1 SGHDT, CDR2 YYEEEE. V shed 6 bases and J shed 7 bases, with 14 bases lying between them. The CDR3 loop spans 13 amino acids. CDR3 in DNA: TGTGCCAGCAAGGACAGGGAGGGGAATGAGCAGTTCTTC. Translating gives CASKDREGNEQFF.

A few counts support this clonotype. J is TRBJ2-5 and V is TRBV3-1, with TRBD2 matching 10 bases. The CDR3 loop spans 17 amino acids. Germline CDR1 LGHDT, CDR2 YNNKEL (reference sequence). After removal of 4 bases from V and 3 bases from J, the junction contained 11 bases not matched to a gene. The CDR3 loop is CASSLPLAGGQKETQYF. The CDR3 nucleotides read TGTGCCAGCAGCCTCCCGTTAGCGGGGGGCCAGAAAGAGACCCAGTACTTC.

The rearrangement links TRBV2 to TRBJ2-1; either TRBD1 or TRBD2 may supply D (5 bases each). This CDR3 spans 12 amino acids. Between the trimmed V and J ends, which lost 6 bases and 7 bases, there was a span of 10 bases. The germline V gene encodes CDR1 SNHLY and CDR2 FYNNEI. CDR3 sequence (DNA): TGTGCCAGCAGGGACACTAGAAATGAGCAGTTCTTC. Protein: CASRDTRNEQFF.

This chain joins TRBV6-2 or TRBV6-3 and TRBJ1-5; D uncertain. V was trimmed by 10 bases and J by 4 bases, leaving 11 bases between them. The CDR3 length is 12 residues. Germline loops: CDR1 MNHEY, CDR2 SVGEGT. The CDR3 spells CATGRGNQPQHF. The CDR3 nucleotides read TGTGCCACGGGTCGGGGTAATCAGCCCCAGCATTTT.

This clonotype occurred many times. This chain links TRBV19 with TRBJ1-2; D might be TRBD1 (6 bases). This CDR3 comprises 13 residues. Germline V gene lookup returns CDR1 LNHDA and CDR2 SQIVND (reference sequence). V was pared by 6 bases and J by 7 bases, with 15 bases between. The CDR3 coding sequence is TGTGCCAGTAGCCGGGACAAACCATCTGGCTACACCTTC. Its protein product is CASSRDKPSGYTF. Supplemented by reference TRBV19 and TRBJ1-2, the full variable domain reads DGGITQSPKYLFRKEGQNVTLSCEQNLNHDAMYWYRQDPGQGLRLIYYSQIVNDFQKGDIAEGYSVSREKKESFPLTVTSAQKNPTAFYLCASSRDKPSGYTFGSGTRLTVV.

This chain links TRBV10-2 with TRBJ1-1; D not resolved. Germline CDR1 is WSHSY and CDR2 is SAAADI. With 8 bases removed from V and 0 bases from J, the gap between germline ends came to 7 bases. The CDR3 has 12 residues. CDR3 amino acids: CASGGLNTEAFF. The CDR3 DNA reads TGCGCCAGCGGAGGACTGAACACTGAAGCTTTCTTT.

This clonotype turned up a few times. The chain has TRBV10-3 and TRBJ2-3; 9 nucleotides align to TRBD2. This CDR3 spans 15 amino acids. After removal of 7 bases from V and 3 bases from J, the junction contained 8 bases not matched to a gene. Germline V CDR1 and CDR2: ENHRY, SYGVKD. CDR3 loop: CAITPRGGGTDTQYF. In DNA, the CDR3 is TGTGCCATCACCCCGCGGGGGGGCGGGACAGATACGCAGTATTTT.

This clonotype was counted only a few times. CDR3 residues: CASSLGAGEAFF. In nucleotides, the CDR3 is TGTGCCAGCAGCCTCGGGGCAGGAGAAGCTTTCTTT. The V and J genes are TRBV6-5 and TRBJ1-1; a weak D match, TRBD1 (5 bases). The CDR3 is made up of 12 amino acids. Germline CDR1 is MNHEY and CDR2 is SVGAGI. V shed 6 bases and J shed 8 bases, with 13 bases lying between them.

The V call is TRBV11-2, the J call TRBJ2-5, with 9 bases fitting TRBD1. V was clipped by 3 bases and J by 5 bases; unmatched bases: 4. Germline loops: CDR1 SGHAT, CDR2 FQNNGV. This CDR3 contains 14 residues. The CDR3 DNA is TGTGCCAGCAGCTTGGGACAGGGTTGGGAGACCCAGTACTTC. As protein: CASSLGQGWETQYF.

This clonotype has a handful of counts. V usage is TRBV5-4 and J usage is TRBJ1-4, with a weak D call TRBD1 (5 bases). The germline V gene encodes CDR1 SGHNT and CDR2 YYREEE (reference sequence). The CDR3 consists of 18 residues. V lost 4 bases, J lost 3 bases, and 22 bases lay in between. This CDR3 reads CASSRDGSEFVANEKLFF. CDR3 nucleotides: TGTGCCAGCAGCCGGGACGGATCCGAGTTTGTGGCTAATGAAAAACTGTTTTTT.

This clonotype was observed a handful of times. V and J are TRBV12-5 and TRBJ2-5; a weak D match, TRBD1 (7 bases). Trimming left V 5 bases short and J 4 bases short, with 17 bases between. Per the germline V gene, CDR1 is LGHNT and CDR2 is FRNRAP. This CDR3 spans 15 amino acids. The DNA for the CDR3 is TGTGCTAGTGGTGTTCACAGGGGAGCGGGAGAGACCCAGTACTTC. Translation gives CASGVHRGAGETQYF.

Points on this clonotype: The junction shows a germline mismatch at one end, possibly a read error. The CDR3 DNA is TGCAGCGTCCTGACGGGAGCCTACGAGCAGCACTTC. This translates into CSVLTGAYEQHF. V is TRBV29-1 and J is TRBJ2-7; tentative D call: TRBD2 (6 bases). Germline loops: CDR1 SQVTM, CDR2 ANQGSEA. This CDR3 has 12 residues.

This clonotype was seen a few times. The CDR3 spells CASSAPGIGNYEQYV. The CDR3 region has the DNA TGTGCCAGCAGTGCACCGGGAATTGGTAATTACGAGCAGTACGTC. The chain employs TRBV6-2 or TRBV6-3 and TRBJ2-7; weak D call: TRBD2 (5 bases). CDR1 MNHEY and CDR2 SVGEGT come from the germline V gene. CDR3 size: 15 residues. V lost 5 bases to trimming and J lost 4 bases, with 18 bases between them.

The V gene is TRBV7-6, the J gene TRBJ2-7; 9 nucleotides agree with TRBD1. The CDR3 length is 15 residues. The germline V gene encodes CDR1 SGHVS and CDR2 FNYEAQ. V was clipped by 1 base and J by 3 bases; unmatched bases: 4. The CDR3 sequence is CASSLEGGQGYEQYF. For the CDR3, the DNA is TGTGCCAGCAGCTTAGAGGGGGGACAGGGCTACGAGCAGTACTTC. The variable domain in full, completed from reference TRBV7-6 and TRBJ2-7, reads GAGVSQSPRYKVTKRGQDVALRCDPISGHVSLYWYRQALGQGPEFLTYFNYEAQQDKSGLPNDRFSAERPEGSISTLTIQRTEQRDSAMYRCASSLEGGQGYEQYFGPGTRLTVT.

V usage is TRBV2 and J usage is TRBJ1-1; 8 nucleotides agree with TRBD1. This CDR3 comprises 18 residues. Germline V lookup: CDR1 SNHLY, CDR2 FYNNEI. V was clipped by 5 bases and J by 0 bases; unmatched bases: 14. The CDR3 loop reads CASSRPDRDGLMNTEAFF. The CDR3 nucleotides are TGTGCCAGCAGTCGTCCGGACAGGGACGGGCTTATGAACACTGAAGCTTTCTTT.

Only a few counts were recorded for this clonotype. The chain employs TRBV7-2 and TRBJ2-1; tentative D call: TRBD1 (5 bases). Looked up from germline, CDR1 is SGHTA and CDR2 is FQGNSA. With 1 base removed from V and 0 bases from J, the gap between germline ends came to 10 bases. The CDR3 totals 16 residues. The CDR3 sequence: CASSLDQGSSYNEQFF. DNA for the CDR3: TGTGCCAGCAGCTTAGATCAGGGAAGCTCCTACAATGAGCAGTTCTTC. Combining the CDR3 with reference TRBV7-2 and TRBJ2-1 gives the whole variable domain GAGVSQSPSNKVTEKGKDVELRCDPISGHTALYWYRQSLGQGLEFLIYFQGNSAPDKSGLPSDRFSAERTGGSVSTLTIQRTQQEDSAVYLCASSLDQGSSYNEQFFGPGTRLTVL.

The chain employs TRBV29-1 and TRBJ1-2; 7 bases match TRBD1. The V gene end was trimmed by 6 bases and the J gene end by 3 bases; junction bases not matched to a gene: 1. The germline gives CDR1 SQVTM, CDR2 ANQGSEA. This CDR3 has 11 amino acids. CDR3: CSVQGYYGYTF. As DNA, the CDR3 is TGCAGCGTACAGGGGTACTATGGCTACACCTTC.

The chain links TRBV24-1 to TRBJ2-3; D not resolved. With 3 bases removed from V and 6 bases from J, the gap between germline ends came to 9 bases. The CDR3 is made up of 13 amino acids. Germline loops: CDR1 KGHDR, CDR2 SFDVKD. CDR3 nucleotides: TGTGCCACCAGTGATCCGCACCGTGATACGCAGTATTTT. It encodes CATSDPHRDTQYF.

This clonotype was seen ten or more times. V gene TRBV6-5 combines with J gene TRBJ2-5; D is tentatively TRBD1 or TRBD2 (5 bases each). CDR1 and CDR2 (germline): MNHEY, SVGAGI. V lost 0 bases to trimming and J lost 4 bases, with 12 bases between them. The CDR3 is 15 residues long. This CDR3 reads CASSYSKTGPETQYF. CDR3 coding DNA: TGTGCCAGCAGTTACTCAAAGACGGGGCCAGAGACCCAGTACTTC.

V and J are TRBV7-2 and TRBJ2-3, with D unclear. The germline V and J ends were trimmed by 4 bases and 0 bases, with 5 bases remaining between them. The V gene's germline CDR1 is SGHTA and CDR2 FQGNSA. The CDR3 runs 13 residues. The DNA of the CDR3 is TGTGCCAGCAGCTCGGACAGCACAGATACGCAGTATTTT. Its translation is CASSSDSTDTQYF.